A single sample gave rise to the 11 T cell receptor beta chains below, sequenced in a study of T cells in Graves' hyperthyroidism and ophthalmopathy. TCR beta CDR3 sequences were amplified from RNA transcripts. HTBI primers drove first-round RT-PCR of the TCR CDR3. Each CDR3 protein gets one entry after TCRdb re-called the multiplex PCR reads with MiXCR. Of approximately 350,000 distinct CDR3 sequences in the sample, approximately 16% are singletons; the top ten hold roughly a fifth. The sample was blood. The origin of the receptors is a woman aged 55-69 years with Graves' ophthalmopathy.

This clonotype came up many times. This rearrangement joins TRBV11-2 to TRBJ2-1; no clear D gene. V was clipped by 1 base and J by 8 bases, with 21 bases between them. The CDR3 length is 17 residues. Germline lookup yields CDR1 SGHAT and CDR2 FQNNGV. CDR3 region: CASSLGHGVGSADEQFF. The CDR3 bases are TGTGCCAGCAGCTTAGGTCACGGTGTAGGAAGTGCCGATGAGCAGTTCTTC.

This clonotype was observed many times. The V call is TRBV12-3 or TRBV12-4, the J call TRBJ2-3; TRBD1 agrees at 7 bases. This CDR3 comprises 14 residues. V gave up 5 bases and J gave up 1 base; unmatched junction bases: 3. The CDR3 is CASSGTARTDTQYF. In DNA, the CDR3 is TGTGCCAGCAGTGGGACAGCCCGCACAGATACGCAGTATTTT.

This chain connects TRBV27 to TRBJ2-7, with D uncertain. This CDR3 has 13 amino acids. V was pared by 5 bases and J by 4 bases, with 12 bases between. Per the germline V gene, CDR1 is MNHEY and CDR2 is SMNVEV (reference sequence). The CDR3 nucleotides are TGTGCCAGCAGTCCGATTTTCCCGTACGAGCAGTACTTC. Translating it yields CASSPIFPYEQYF.

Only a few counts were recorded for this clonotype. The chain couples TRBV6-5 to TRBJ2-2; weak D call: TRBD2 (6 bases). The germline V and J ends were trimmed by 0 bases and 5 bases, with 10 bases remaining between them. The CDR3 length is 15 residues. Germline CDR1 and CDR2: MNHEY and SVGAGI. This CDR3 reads CASSYSRLGTGELFF. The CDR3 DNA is TGTGCCAGCAGTTACTCAAGACTAGGGACCGGGGAGCTGTTTTTT.

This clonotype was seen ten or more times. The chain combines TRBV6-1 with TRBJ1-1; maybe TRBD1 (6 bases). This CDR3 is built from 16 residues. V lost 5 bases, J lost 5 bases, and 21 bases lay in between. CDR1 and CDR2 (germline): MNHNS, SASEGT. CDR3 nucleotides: TGTGCCAGCAGTTCCTACGCGGGACACCGGGGGACTGAAGCTTTCTTT. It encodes CASSSYAGHRGTEAFF.

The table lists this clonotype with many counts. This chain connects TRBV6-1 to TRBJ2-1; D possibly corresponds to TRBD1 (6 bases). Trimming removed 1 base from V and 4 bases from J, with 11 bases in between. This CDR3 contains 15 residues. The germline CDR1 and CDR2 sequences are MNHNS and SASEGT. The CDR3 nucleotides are TGTGCCAGCAGTGAAGGGCCCAGGGGTTACAATGAGCAGTTCTTC. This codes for CASSEGPRGYNEQFF.

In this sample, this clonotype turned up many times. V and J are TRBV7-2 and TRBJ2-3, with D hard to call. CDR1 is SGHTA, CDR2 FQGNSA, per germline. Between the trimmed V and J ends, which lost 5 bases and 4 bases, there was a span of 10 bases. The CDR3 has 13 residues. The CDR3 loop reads CASSPYYSDTQYF. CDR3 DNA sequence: TGTGCCAGCAGCCCCTATTATTCAGATACGCAGTATTTT.

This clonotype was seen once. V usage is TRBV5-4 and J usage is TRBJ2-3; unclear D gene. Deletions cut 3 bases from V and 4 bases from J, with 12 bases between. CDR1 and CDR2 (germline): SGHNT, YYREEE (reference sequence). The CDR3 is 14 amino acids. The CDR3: CASSSRLNADTQYF. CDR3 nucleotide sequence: TGTGCCAGCAGCTCCAGACTTAATGCAGATACGCAGTATTTT. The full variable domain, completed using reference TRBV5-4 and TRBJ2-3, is ETGVTQSPTHLIKTRGQQVTLRCSSQSGHNTVSWYQQALGQGPQFIFQYYREEENGRGNFPPRFSGLQFPNYSSELNVNALELDDSALYLCASSSRLNADTQYFGPGTRLTVL.

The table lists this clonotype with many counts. CDR3 nucleotide sequence: TGTGCCAGCAGCTTACCCCCCCTAGCGACCTACGAGCAGTACTTC. It specifies CASSLPPLATYEQYF. The gene calls are TRBV7-2 and TRBJ2-7, with D maybe TRBD2 (6 bases). The ends were cut back, 2 bases at V and 2 bases at J, with 13 bases in the middle. The germline gives CDR1 SGHTA, CDR2 FQGNSA. The CDR3 has 15 residues.

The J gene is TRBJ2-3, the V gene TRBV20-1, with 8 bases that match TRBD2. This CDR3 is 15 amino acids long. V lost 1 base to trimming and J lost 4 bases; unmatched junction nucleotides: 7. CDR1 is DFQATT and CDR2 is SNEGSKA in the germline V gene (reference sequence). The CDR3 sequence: CSARAGREVPDTQYF. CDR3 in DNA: TGCAGTGCTAGAGCAGGGCGGGAGGTCCCAGATACGCAGTATTTT.

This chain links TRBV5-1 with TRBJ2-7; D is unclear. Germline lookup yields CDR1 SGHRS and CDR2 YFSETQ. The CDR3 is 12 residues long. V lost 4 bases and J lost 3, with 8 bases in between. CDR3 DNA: TGCGCCAGCAGCAACGACAACTACGAGCAGTACTTC. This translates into CASSNDNYEQYF.